This T cell receptor (beta chain) was sequenced during a study of blood T cell repertoires in COVID-19. Background on the study: Samples taken during acute and convalescent COVID-19 were collected in the United States, Italy and Spain. T cells, B-cell-depleted T cells, or PBMCs supplied cDNA or gDNA.

This clone was recorded only once. This CDR3 region has 15 residues. Germline CDR1 is GTSNPN and CDR2 is SVGIG (reference sequence). J was trimmed by 7 bases and V by 1 base; bases with no gene match: 6. Produced via immunoSEQ multiplex PCR; TCRdb's table is partial and in-frame only. Of around 150,000 clones listed, around 83% were seen once; the top ten hold almost 1%. Sequenced material: peripheral blood. This receptor was taken from a man aged 18 to 30 with acute or convalescent COVID-19. The genes are TRBV30 and TRBJ1-6; 8 bases match TRBD1. CDR3 protein: CAWSGDRRPNSPLHF. CDR3 in DNA: TGTGCCTGGAGTGGGGACAGGCGCCCGAATTCACCCCTCCACTTT.